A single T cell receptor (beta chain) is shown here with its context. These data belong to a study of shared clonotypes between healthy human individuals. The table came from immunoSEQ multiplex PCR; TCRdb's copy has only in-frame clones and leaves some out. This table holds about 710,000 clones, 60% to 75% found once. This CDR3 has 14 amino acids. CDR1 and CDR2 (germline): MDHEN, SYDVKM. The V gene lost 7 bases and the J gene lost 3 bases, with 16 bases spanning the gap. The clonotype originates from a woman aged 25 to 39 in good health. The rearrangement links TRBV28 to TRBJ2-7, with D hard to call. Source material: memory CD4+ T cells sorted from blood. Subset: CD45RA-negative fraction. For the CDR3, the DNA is TGTGCCAGCACCCCCCGGCCAGGTTTCTACGAGCAGTACTTC. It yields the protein CASTPRPGFYEQYF.